The text below deals with one TCR beta chain. This entry is derived from a study of technical replicates of blood from a few donors. Trimming cost V 0 bases and J 1 base, with 11 bases left between them. The CDR3 length is 15 residues. Germline V CDR1 and CDR2: SGHRS, YFSETQ. Profiling relied on immunoSEQ multiplex PCR, and the TCRdb table lists in-frame clones only, not all of them. The sample yields roughly 68,000 clones, approximately 97% seen once. The sequence was collected from a human donor in good health. The chain uses TRBV5-1 and TRBJ2-7; a weak D match, TRBD2 (6 bases). Sequenced material: T cells isolated from PBMCs. This CDR3 reads CASSLVGTLSYEQYF. The CDR3 DNA is TGCGCCAGCAGCTTGGTCGGGACTCTATCCTACGAGCAGTACTTC.